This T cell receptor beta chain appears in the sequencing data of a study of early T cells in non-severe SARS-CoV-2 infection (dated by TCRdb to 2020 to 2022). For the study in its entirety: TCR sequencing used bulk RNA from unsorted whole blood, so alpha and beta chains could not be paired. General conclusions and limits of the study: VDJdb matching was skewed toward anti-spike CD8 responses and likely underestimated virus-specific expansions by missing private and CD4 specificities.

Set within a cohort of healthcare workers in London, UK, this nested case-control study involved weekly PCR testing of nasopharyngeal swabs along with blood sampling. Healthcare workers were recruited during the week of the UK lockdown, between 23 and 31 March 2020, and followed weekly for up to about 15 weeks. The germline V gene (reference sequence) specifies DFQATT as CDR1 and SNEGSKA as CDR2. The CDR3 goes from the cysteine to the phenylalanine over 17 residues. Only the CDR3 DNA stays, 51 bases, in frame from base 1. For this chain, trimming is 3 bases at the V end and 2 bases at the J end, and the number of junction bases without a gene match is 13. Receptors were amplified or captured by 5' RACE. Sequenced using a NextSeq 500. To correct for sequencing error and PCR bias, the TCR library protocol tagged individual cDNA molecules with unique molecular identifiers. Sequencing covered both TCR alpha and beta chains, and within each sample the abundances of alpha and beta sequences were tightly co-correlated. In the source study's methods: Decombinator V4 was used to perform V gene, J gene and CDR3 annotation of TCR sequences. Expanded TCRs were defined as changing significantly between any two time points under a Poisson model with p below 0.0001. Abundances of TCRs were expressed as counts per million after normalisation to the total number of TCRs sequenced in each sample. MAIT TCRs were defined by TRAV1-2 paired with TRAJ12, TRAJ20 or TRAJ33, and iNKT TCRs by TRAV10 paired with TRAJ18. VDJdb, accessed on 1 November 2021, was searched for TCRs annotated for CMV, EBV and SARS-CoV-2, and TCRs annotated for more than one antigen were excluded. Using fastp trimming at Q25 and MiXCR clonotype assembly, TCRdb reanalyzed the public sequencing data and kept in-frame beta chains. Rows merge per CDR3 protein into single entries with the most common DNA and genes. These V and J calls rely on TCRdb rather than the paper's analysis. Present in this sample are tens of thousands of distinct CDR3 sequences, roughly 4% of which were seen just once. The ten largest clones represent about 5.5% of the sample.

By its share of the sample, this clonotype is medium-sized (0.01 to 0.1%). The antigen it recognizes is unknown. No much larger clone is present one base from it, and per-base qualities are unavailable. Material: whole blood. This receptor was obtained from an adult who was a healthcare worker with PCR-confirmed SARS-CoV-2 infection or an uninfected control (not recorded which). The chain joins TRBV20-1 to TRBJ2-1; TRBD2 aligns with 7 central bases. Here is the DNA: TGCAGTGCTAGCATGCTTGGAACTAGCGAGACCTACAATGAGCAGTTCTTC. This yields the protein CSASMLGTSETYNEQFF.